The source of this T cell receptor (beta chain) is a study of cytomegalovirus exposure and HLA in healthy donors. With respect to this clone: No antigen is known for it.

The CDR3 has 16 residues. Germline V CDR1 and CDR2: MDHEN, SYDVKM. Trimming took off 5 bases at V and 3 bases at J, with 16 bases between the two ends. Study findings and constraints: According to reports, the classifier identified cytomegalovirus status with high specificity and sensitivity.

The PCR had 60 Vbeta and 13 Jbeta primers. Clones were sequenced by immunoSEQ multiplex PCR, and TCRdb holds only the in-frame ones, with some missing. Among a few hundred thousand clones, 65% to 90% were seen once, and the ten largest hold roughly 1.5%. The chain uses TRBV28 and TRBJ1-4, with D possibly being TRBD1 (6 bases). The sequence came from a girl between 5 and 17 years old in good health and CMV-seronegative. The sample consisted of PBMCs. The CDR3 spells CASSTTLQGANEKLFF. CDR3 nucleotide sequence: TGTGCCAGCAGTACTACCTTACAGGGAGCTAATGAAAAACTGTTTTTT.